Below are 3 T cell receptor beta chains sequenced from a single sample in a study of shared clonotypes between healthy human individuals. Assay used: immunoSEQ multiplex PCR; TCRdb lists only in-frame clones, some missing. Of a few million clones listed, approximately 95% are singletons. Sample: naive CD4+ T cells from PBMCs. Subset indicated: CD45RA+ positively selected. The receptors shown here come from a man aged 18-30 years in good health. Some clones in this sample may be carry-over from other donors' samples.

The chain's CDR3 is CASSYGRFDYNEQFF. The CDR3 DNA follows: TGTGCCAGCAGTTACGGGCGTTTCGACTACAATGAGCAGTTCTTC. The chain links TRBV6-5 to TRBJ2-1; D is unresolved. The germline V and J ends were trimmed by 2 bases and 3 bases, with 11 bases remaining between them. This CDR3 contains 15 residues. Germline CDR1 MNHEY, CDR2 SVGAGI.

The chain joins TRBV7-9 to TRBJ2-7, with unresolved D. The ends were cut back, 3 bases at V and 3 bases at J, with 18 bases in the middle. The germline V gene has CDR1 SEHNR and CDR2 FQNEAQ (reference sequence). The CDR3 is 16 amino acids. For the CDR3, the DNA is TGTGCCAGCAGCTTCTTGTCTCCTTCATTCAACTACGAGCAGTACTTC. Protein product: CASSFLSPSFNYEQYF.

The chain links TRBV19 to TRBJ2-7; 8 bases line up with TRBD1. The ends lost 5 bases at V and 4 bases at J; junction bases unmatched: 10. Looked up from germline, CDR1 is LNHDA and CDR2 is SQIVND (reference sequence). The CDR3 has 15 amino acids. The CDR3 region has the DNA TGTGCCAGTAGTTCTCGGCCAGGGGGCGATTACGAGCAGTACTTC. This translates into CASSSRPGGDYEQYF. Filled out from reference TRBV19 and TRBJ2-7, the complete variable domain reads DGGITQSPKYLFRKEGQNVTLSCEQNLNHDAMYWYRQDPGQGLRLIYYSQIVNDFQKGDIAEGYSVSREKKESFPLTVTSAQKNPTAFYLCASSSRPGGDYEQYFGPGTRLTVT.